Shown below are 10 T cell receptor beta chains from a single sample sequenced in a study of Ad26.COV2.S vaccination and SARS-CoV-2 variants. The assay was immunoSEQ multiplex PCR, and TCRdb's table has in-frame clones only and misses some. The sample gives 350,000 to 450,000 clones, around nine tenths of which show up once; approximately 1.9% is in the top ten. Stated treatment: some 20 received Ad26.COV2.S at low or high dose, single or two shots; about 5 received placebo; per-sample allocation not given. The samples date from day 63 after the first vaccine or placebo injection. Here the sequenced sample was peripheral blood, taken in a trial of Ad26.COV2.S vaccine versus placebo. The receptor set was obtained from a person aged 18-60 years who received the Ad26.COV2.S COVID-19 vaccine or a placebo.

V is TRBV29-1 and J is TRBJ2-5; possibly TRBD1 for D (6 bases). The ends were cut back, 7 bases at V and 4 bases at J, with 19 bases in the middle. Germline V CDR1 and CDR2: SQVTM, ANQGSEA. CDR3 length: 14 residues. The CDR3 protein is CSANGDISGETQYF. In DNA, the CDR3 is TGCAGCGCCAATGGGGACATCAGTGGAGAGACCCAGTACTTC.

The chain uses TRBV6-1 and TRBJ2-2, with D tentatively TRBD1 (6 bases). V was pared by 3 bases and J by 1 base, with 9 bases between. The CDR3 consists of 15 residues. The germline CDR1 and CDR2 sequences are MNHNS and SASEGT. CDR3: CASSEGHVNTGELFF. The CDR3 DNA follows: TGTGCCAGCAGTGAGGGACATGTGAACACCGGGGAGCTGTTTTTT.

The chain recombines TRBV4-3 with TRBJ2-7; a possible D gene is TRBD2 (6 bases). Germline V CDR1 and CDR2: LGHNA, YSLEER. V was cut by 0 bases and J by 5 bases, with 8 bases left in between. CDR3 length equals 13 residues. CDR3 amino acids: CASSQEWGDEQYF. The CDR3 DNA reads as TGCGCCAGCAGCCAAGAGTGGGGGGACGAGCAGTACTTC.

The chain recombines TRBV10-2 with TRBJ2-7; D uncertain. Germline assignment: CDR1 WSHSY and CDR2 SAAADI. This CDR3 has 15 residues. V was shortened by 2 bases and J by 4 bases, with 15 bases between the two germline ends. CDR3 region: CASSEVFGPRYEQYF. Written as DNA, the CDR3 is TGCGCCAGCAGTGAGGTCTTCGGACCCCGTTACGAGCAGTACTTC.

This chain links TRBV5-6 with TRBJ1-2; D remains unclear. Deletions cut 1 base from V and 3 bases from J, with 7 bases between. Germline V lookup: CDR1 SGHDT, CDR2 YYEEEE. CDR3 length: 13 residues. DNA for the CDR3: TGTGCCAGCAGCTTGCCAGCGGACTATGGCTACACCTTC. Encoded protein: CASSLPADYGYTF.

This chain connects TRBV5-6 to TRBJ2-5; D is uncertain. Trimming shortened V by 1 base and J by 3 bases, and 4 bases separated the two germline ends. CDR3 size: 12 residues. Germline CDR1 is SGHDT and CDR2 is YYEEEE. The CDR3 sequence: CASSLQEETQYF. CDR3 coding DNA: TGTGCCAGCAGCTTGCAGGAAGAGACCCAGTACTTC.

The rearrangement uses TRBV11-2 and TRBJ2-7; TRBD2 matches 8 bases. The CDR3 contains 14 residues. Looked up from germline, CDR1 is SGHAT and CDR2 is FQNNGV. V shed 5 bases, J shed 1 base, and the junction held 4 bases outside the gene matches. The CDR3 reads CASSVTSASYEQYF. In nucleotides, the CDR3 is TGTGCCAGCAGCGTGACTAGCGCTTCCTACGAGCAGTACTTC.

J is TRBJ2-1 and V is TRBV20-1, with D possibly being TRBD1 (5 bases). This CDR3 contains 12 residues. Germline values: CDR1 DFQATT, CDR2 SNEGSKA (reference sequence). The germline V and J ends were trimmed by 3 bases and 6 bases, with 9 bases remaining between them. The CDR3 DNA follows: TGCAGTGCTAGTGCAGGGCGCAATGAGCAGTTCTTC. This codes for CSASAGRNEQFF.

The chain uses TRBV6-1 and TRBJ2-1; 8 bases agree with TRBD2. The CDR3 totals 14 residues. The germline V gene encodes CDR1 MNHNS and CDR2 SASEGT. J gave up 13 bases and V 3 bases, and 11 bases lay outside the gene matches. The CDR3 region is CASSDQIAGPPQFF. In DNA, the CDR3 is TGTGCCAGCAGTGATCAAATAGCGGGACCCCCTCAGTTCTTC.

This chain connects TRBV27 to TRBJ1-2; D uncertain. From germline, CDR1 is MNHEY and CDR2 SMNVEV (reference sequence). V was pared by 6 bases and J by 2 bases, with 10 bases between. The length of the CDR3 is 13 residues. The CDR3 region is CASRKGVNYGYTF. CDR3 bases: TGTGCCAGCAGGAAGGGTGTAAACTATGGCTACACCTTC.